This TCR beta chain was obtained from a study of blood T cells in healthy people across ages. Study conclusions and caveats: Compared with aged donors, long-lived donors showed fewer expanded clones, suggesting selection.

The table lists this clonotype with a count of one. Its antigen is undetermined. From germline, CDR1 is LGHDT and CDR2 YNNKEL (reference sequence). V shed 4 bases and J shed 4 bases, with 8 bases lying between them. The CDR3 covers 13 residues. A sample-barcoded 5' primer and a J-beta primer mix were used in a second PCR of roughly 6 to 11 cycles. Each cDNA molecule, via a template-switch adaptor with 12 random nucleotides, was tagged. CDR3-containing paired-end reads numbering at least 2.5 million came from each sample. TCRdb analysed the 5' RACE reads with MiXCR anew, one entry per CDR3 protein. This table has around 1.5 million distinct CDR3 sequences, 45% to 70% appearing once. Individuals who donated were healthy Caucasians from Russia aged roughly 6 to 95.

The sequence derives from a man aged 18 to 30 in good health. The chain recombines TRBV3-1 with TRBJ2-1; D remains unclear. The sample taken for sequencing was blood. CDR3 nucleotides: TGTGCCAGCAGCCCATACCATTACAATGAGCAGTTCTTC. It translates to CASSPYHYNEQFF.